This T cell receptor (beta chain) is drawn from a study of spatial heterogeneity in lung cancer. Study background: Detected beta-chain sequences consistently exceeded alpha-chain sequences. The average appearance count of each unique TCR and UMI combination in raw reads was more than eight.

Time point in this sample: blood at routine non-recurrence follow-up after resection. In each case, whole RNA from tumor, nontumor lung or frozen PBMC was sequenced unsorted. Germline-derived CDR1 and CDR2 are SNHLY and FYNNEI. Trimming removed 3 bases at V and 5 bases at J, with 7 bases between. This CDR3 has 12 amino acids. This clonotype was seen repeatedly, ten times or more. Each CDR3 protein gets one entry after TCRdb re-called the 5' RACE reads with MiXCR. The table shows about 52,000 distinct CDR3 sequences, with 7.4% occurring only once. V usage is TRBV2 and J usage is TRBJ1-2; no clear D. The clonotype originates from a female donor with early-stage non-small cell lung cancer. The sequenced sample was PBMCs, obtained at follow-up. The CDR3 DNA reads TGTGCCAGCAGTGAGAGCGGGTATGGCTACACCTTC. This translates into CASSESGYGYTF.